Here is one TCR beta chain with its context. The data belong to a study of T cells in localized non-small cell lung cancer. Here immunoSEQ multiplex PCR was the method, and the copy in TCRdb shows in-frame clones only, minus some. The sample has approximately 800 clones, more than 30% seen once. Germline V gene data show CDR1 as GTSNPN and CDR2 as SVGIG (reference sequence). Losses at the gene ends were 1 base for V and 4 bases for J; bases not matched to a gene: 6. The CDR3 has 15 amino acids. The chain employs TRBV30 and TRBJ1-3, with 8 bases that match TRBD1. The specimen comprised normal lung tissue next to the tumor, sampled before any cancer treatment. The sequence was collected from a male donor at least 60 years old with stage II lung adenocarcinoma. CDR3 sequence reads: CAWSADRANGNTIYF. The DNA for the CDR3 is TGTGCCTGGAGTGCGGACAGGGCAAACGGAAACACCATATATTTT.